Below are 22 T cell receptor beta chains sequenced from a single sample in a study of regulatory T cells in long-lasting Graves disease. As for time point: persistent/refractory GD, antithyroid drugs over 5 years with positive TRAb. Construction of the TCR library relied on RNA isolated from PBMCs. For TCR beta, libraries came from iRepertoire HTBI primers and Arm-PCR of CDR3 regions. TCRdb re-called the multiplex PCR reads with MiXCR, one entry per CDR3 protein. The sample lists 700,000 or so distinct CDR3 sequences, roughly 30% seen once, with roughly 40% in the top ten. The source was peripheral blood mononuclear cells (PBMCs), collected when the disease was refractory, from a patient treated with antithyroid drugs. Receptors originate from a female donor with Graves disease.

The CDR3 here is CSFLRRMETQYF. The CDR3 DNA sequence: TGCAGCTTCCTGAGGAGAATGGAGACCCAGTACTTC. V is TRBV29-1 and J is TRBJ2-5; D is ambiguous. The CDR3 sequence is 12 residues long. Germline CDR1 SQVTM, CDR2 ANQGSEA. Trimming took off 8 bases at V and 5 bases at J, with 15 bases between the two ends.

This clonotype was counted only a few times. The chain links TRBV20-1 to TRBJ1-5, with D uncertain. The V gene's germline CDR1 is DFQATT and CDR2 SNEGSKA (reference sequence). The CDR3 covers 16 residues. The germline V and J ends were trimmed by 0 bases and 2 bases, with 14 bases remaining between them. CDR3 amino acids: CSARDARTSGNQPQHF. CDR3 bases: TGCAGTGCTAGAGATGCCCGTACTAGTGGCAATCAGCCCCAGCATTTT.

This clonotype was observed a few times. The gene calls are TRBV27 and TRBJ1-5; perhaps TRBD1 as D (6 bases). Germline assignment: CDR1 MNHEY and CDR2 SMNVEV (reference sequence). Trimming removed 3 bases at V and 3 bases at J, with 12 bases between. This CDR3 comprises 15 residues. The CDR3, as DNA: TGTGCCAGCAGTTTCCTGCACAGGGCCAATCAGCCCCAGCATTTT. Amino acid sequence: CASSFLHRANQPQHF.

This rearrangement joins TRBV12-3 or TRBV12-4 to TRBJ2-7, with 7 bases aligning to TRBD1. J lost 2 bases, V lost 1 base, and 5 bases had no gene match. The CDR3 is 15 residues long. The CDR3 reads CASSLEGAAAYEQYF. CDR3 DNA sequence: TGTGCCAGCAGTTTAGAGGGGGCAGCGGCCTACGAGCAGTACTTC.

This chain's CDR3 is CASRADRGSSPLHF. The CDR3 nucleotides read TGTGCCAGCAGGGCAGACAGGGGAAGCTCACCCCTCCACTTT. V usage is TRBV6-1 and J usage is TRBJ1-6, with 8 bases matching TRBD1. This CDR3 is built from 14 residues. The germline V gene has CDR1 MNHNS and CDR2 SASEGT. J was trimmed by 10 bases and V by 6 bases; bases with no gene match: 8.

The V gene is TRBV3-1, the J gene TRBJ1-1; 10 bases are a match to TRBD1. The CDR3 runs 16 residues. V shed 4 bases and J 1 base; nucleotides not matched to a gene: 6. The V gene's germline CDR1 is LGHDT and CDR2 YNNKEL (reference sequence). CDR3 amino acids: CASSLGTGEGNTEAFF. CDR3 in DNA: TGTGCCAGCAGCCTCGGGACAGGGGAGGGGAACACTGAAGCTTTCTTT. Full variable domain (remainder filled in from reference TRBV3-1 and TRBJ1-1): DTAVSQTPKYLVTQMGNDKSIKCEQNLGHDTMYWYKQDSKKFLKIMFSYNNKELIINETVPNRFSPKSPDKAHLNLHINSLELGDSAVYFCASSLGTGEGNTEAFFGQGTRLTVV.

The V and J genes are TRBV10-3 and TRBJ1-5; D remains ambiguous. The V end was cut by 2 bases, the J end by 9 bases, with 14 bases between. CDR1 is ENHRY, CDR2 SYGVKD, per germline. There are 14 residues in the CDR3. CDR3 region: CAISEDRDNWPQHF. In nucleotides, the CDR3 is TGTGCCATCAGTGAGGATCGGGATAACTGGCCCCAGCATTTT.

The chain is built from TRBV6-1 and TRBJ1-5; 7 bases are a match to TRBD1. J was trimmed by 4 bases and V by 6 bases; bases with no gene match: 9. CDR1 and CDR2 from the germline V gene are MNHNS and SASEGT. The length of the CDR3 is 15 residues. CDR3 DNA sequence: TGTGCCAGCAGAACTCCGCGGGACAGTAATCAGCCCCAGCATTTT. Protein sequence: CASRTPRDSNQPQHF.

A remark on this clonotype: A read error may explain this, as a much larger clone is one base away. The CDR3 nucleotides read TGTGCCAGCAGTCTCCAGGGTTATGAAAAACCGTTTTTT. It specifies CASSLQGYEKPFF. The rearrangement links TRBV27 to TRBJ1-4; D is possibly TRBD1 (5 bases). This CDR3 is built from 13 residues. CDR1 and CDR2 from the germline V gene are MNHEY and SMNVEV (reference sequence).

This clonotype was recorded many times. The chain is built from TRBV11-2 and TRBJ1-6; the D gene is possibly TRBD1 (5 bases). This CDR3 contains 16 residues. Per germline, CDR1 SGHAT and CDR2 FQNNGV. V lost 6 bases, J lost 9 bases, and 21 bases lay in between. This CDR3 reads CASSSRGGQRGSPLHF. DNA for the CDR3: TGTGCCAGCAGTTCTAGAGGAGGGCAAAGGGGTTCACCCCTCCACTTT.

Turning to this clonotype: Since a much larger clone is just one base distant, this may be a read error. CDR3 sequence (DNA): TGTGCCAACAAGCAGGCAGGGGGGGGAGGTGAAAAACTGTTTTTT. It codes for CANKQAGGGGEKLFF. The chain links TRBV6-4 to TRBJ1-4; 7 bases are a match to TRBD1. Germline V CDR1 and CDR2: MRHNA, SNTAGT. This CDR3 is built from 15 residues. Unmatched junction bases numbered 15, after V lost 10 bases and J lost 7 bases.

Note on this clonotype: As the CDR3 is not closed by the conserved phenylalanine or tryptophan, this likely results from a read error. The chain links TRBV2 to TRBJ1-2, with a tentative D call TRBD1 (6 bases). This CDR3 is 13 amino acids long. CDR1 and CDR2 from the germline V gene are SNHLY and FYNNEI. Trimming left V 6 bases short and J 7 bases short, with 15 bases between. The DNA of the CDR3 is TGTGCCAGCAGGAATGGAGGGGGGAGTGGCTACACCCTC. Protein product: CASRNGGGSGYTL.

In its sample, this clonotype was seen a few times. The chain recombines TRBV20-1 with TRBJ2-1, with 13 bases aligning to TRBD2. After removal of 6 bases from V and 9 bases from J, the junction contained 5 bases not matched to a gene. Germline V gene sequence: CDR1 DFQATT, CDR2 SNEGSKA (reference sequence). This CDR3 contains 13 residues. CDR3 DNA: TGCAGTGCCACTAGCGGGAGGGTTATTGAGCAGTTCTTC. Translation: CSATSGRVIEQFF.

This clonotype was found a few times. V usage is TRBV3-1 and J usage is TRBJ1-1; no reliable D call. V was trimmed by 2 bases and J by 3 bases, leaving 7 bases between them. The length of the CDR3 is 13 residues. CDR1 and CDR2 from the germline V gene are LGHDT and YNNKEL (reference sequence). CDR3 amino acids: CASSQSWDTEAFF. The CDR3 DNA reads TGTGCCAGCAGCCAATCCTGGGACACTGAAGCTTTCTTT. Variable domain in full (rest from reference TRBV3-1 and TRBJ1-1): DTAVSQTPKYLVTQMGNDKSIKCEQNLGHDTMYWYKQDSKKFLKIMFSYNNKELIINETVPNRFSPKSPDKAHLNLHINSLELGDSAVYFCASSQSWDTEAFFGQGTRLTVV.

V gene TRBV11-2 combines with J gene TRBJ1-5; D possibly corresponds to TRBD1 (6 bases). Trimming removed 1 base at V and 15 bases at J, with 13 bases between. Germline V gives CDR1 SGHAT, CDR2 FQNNGV. The CDR3 totals 12 residues. CDR3 coding DNA: TGTGCCAGCAGCTTAGGGGGGCAGCCACCGCATTTT. Amino acid sequence: CASSLGGQPPHF.

This clonotype has more than one count but fewer than ten. Its ends do not fully match the called genes, so a read error is possible. The chain has TRBV5-6 and TRBJ1-1, with 11 bases lining up with TRBD1. The CDR3 has 15 residues. Germline CDR1 and CDR2: SGHDT and YYEEEE. Here the CDR3 DNA reads TGTGCCAGCAGTTTGGCGGGACAGGGGGAAGGTGAAGCTTTCTTT. This sequence encodes CASSLAGQGEGEAFF.

Details on this clonotype: A read error is possible here, since a much larger clone lies one base away. The V and J genes are TRBV2 and TRBJ2-2; possible D gene TRBD1, 6 bases. CDR1 is SNHLY and CDR2 is FYNNEI in the germline V gene. There are 15 residues in the CDR3. Trimming stripped 7 bases from V and 3 bases from J, with 15 bases between. CDR3 in amino acids: CASTYTRGHTGELFF. The CDR3 DNA reads as TGTGCCAGCACTTACACCAGGGGTCACACCGGGGAGCTGTTTTTT.

The V call is TRBV25-1, the J call TRBJ1-4, with TRBD1 as a possible D gene (5 bases). The V end was cut by 6 bases, the J end by 2 bases, with 10 bases between. CDR1 and CDR2 from the germline V gene are MGHDK and SYGVNS. This CDR3 comprises 14 residues. The CDR3 spells CASRGPGTNEKLFF. CDR3 sequence (DNA): TGTGCCAGCAGGGGGCCAGGGACTAATGAAAAACTGTTTTTT. The complete variable domain, with remaining parts taken from reference TRBV25-1 and TRBJ1-4, reads EADIYQTPRYLVIGTGKKITLECSQTMGHDKMYWYQQDPGMELHLIHYSYGVNSTEKGDLSSESTVSRIRTEHFPLTLESARPSHTSQYLCASRGPGTNEKLFFGSGTQLSVL.

The sample holds a few counts of this clonotype. The chain combines TRBV18 with TRBJ1-4; D is undetermined. This CDR3 is 15 amino acids long. CDR1 and CDR2 from the germline V gene are KGHSH and LQKENI. Trimming removed 2 bases from V and 0 bases from J, with 7 bases in between. The CDR3 region has the DNA TGTGCCAGCTCACCAAGCAGTGCAACTAATGAAAAACTGTTTTTT. Protein: CASSPSSATNEKLFF.

The gene calls are TRBV2 and TRBJ1-2, with D possibly TRBD1 on 6 matching bases. V was clipped by 4 bases and J by 2 bases, with 11 bases between them. CDR1 is SNHLY and CDR2 is FYNNEI in the germline V gene. The CDR3 is 14 residues long. The CDR3: CASSGTGFNYGYTF. Here the CDR3 DNA reads TGTGCCAGCAGTGGCACAGGGTTCAACTATGGCTACACCTTC.

This chain links TRBV15 with TRBJ1-2; D is unresolved. Germline-derived CDR1 and CDR2 are LNHNV and YYDKDF (reference sequence). V was pared by 0 bases and J by 2 bases, with 1 base between. The CDR3 has 12 amino acids. For the CDR3, the DNA is TGTGCCACCAGCAGAGACAACTATGGCTACACCTTC. This translates into CATSRDNYGYTF. The whole variable domain, filled in from reference TRBV15 and TRBJ1-2, reads DAMVIQNPRYQVTQFGKPVTLSCSQTLNHNVMYWYQQKSSQAPKLLFHYYDKDFNNEADTPDNFQSRRPNTSFCFLDIRSPGLGDTAMYLCATSRDNYGYTFGSGTRLTVV.

The chain employs TRBV7-3 and TRBJ2-2, with D maybe TRBD1 (5 bases). V was trimmed by 2 bases and J by 1 base, leaving 11 bases between them. Germline CDR1 SGHTA, CDR2 FQGTGA. CDR3 length equals 16 residues. The CDR3 sequence is CASSLLTGQNTGELFF. In nucleotides, the CDR3 is TGTGCCAGCAGCTTACTTACAGGTCAGAACACCGGGGAGCTGTTTTTT.